This TCR beta chain was sequenced in a study of T cell repertoires in cytomegalovirus infection. Study-wide background: Alongside well-studied HLA-B-restricted CMV epitopes, recently identified HLA-C-restricted CMV epitopes were also used. Matching HLA type, along with CMV infection, was indicated by public TCR beta signatures.

Study-wide findings and caveats: Identification of carriers of CMV plus the relevant HLA was achieved through cumulative public TCR beta family frequency. The ex vivo response was dominated by HLA-C-restricted CMV-specific TCR beta clonotypes.

The V segment lost 4 bases and the J segment 5 bases; nucleotides outside the gene matches: 10. Germline CDR1 and CDR2: SGHAT and FQNNGV. CDR3 length: 17 residues. This clonotype came up a few times. Its antigen is as yet unknown. TCRdb re-analysed the reads in MiXCR, keeping a single row per CDR3 protein. The sample has more than 250,000 distinct CDR3 sequences, 25% seen once. The chain combines TRBV11-2 with TRBJ2-1; 11 bases agree with TRBD2. The receptor's source is a human donor in good health (CMV status not recorded). Some clones in this sample may be carry-over from other donors' samples. The sequences come from cultured PBMCs, collected from culture after CMV antigen stimulation. In DNA, the CDR3 is TGTGCCAGCAGCTCCATGGGTAGCGGGAGGGCTAACAATGAGCAGTTCTTC. It is translated as CASSSMGSGRANNEQFF.